This entry lists 24 T cell receptor beta chains sequenced from one sample in a study of blood T cell repertoires in COVID-19. Only in-frame clones appear in the TCRdb table, and some are missing; sequencing was by immunoSEQ multiplex PCR. This sample yields a few hundred thousand clones, of which 88% are seen a single time; approximately 3% belongs to the top ten. Sequences were obtained from PBMCs or T cells enriched from blood (not recorded which). All receptors derive from a woman in her forties or fifties who had recovered from COVID-19.

The V and J genes are TRBV7-6 and TRBJ2-3; 11 bases are shared with TRBD2. CDR1 and CDR2 (germline): SGHVS, FNYEAQ. Trimming took 1 base from V and 6 from J; bases not matched to a gene: 15. The CDR3 spans 19 residues. The CDR3 coding sequence is TGTGCCAGCAGCTTAGGGCAGGGGCCCCTAGCGGGAGGTTCTGATACGCAGTATTTT. Amino acids: CASSLGQGPLAGGSDTQYF.

The gene calls are TRBV7-2 and TRBJ1-1, with D maybe TRBD1 (6 bases). The CDR3 runs to 14 residues. Trimming pared 4 bases from V and 1 base from J, leaving 10 bases between. Germline-derived CDR1 and CDR2 are SGHTA and FQGNSA. The CDR3 sequence is CASSSGRGNTEAFF. In DNA form, the CDR3 reads TGTGCCAGCAGCTCGGGCAGGGGGAACACTGAAGCTTTCTTT.

The chain has TRBV28 and TRBJ2-2; D might be TRBD2 (5 bases). Germline CDR1 is MDHEN and CDR2 is SYDVKM. Trimming pared 11 bases from V and 0 bases from J, leaving 13 bases between. This CDR3 has 14 amino acids. In DNA, the CDR3 is TGTGCCGCCCAGGACTTCTCGAACACCGGGGAGCTGTTTTTT. This translates into CAAQDFSNTGELFF.

This clone was counted a few times. CDR3 in amino acids: CASSPTSGTSTGQYF. The CDR3 bases are TGTGCCAGCAGTCCGACTAGCGGGACTTCAACTGGGCAGTACTTC. This chain connects TRBV6-5 to TRBJ2-7, with TRBD2 matching 11 bases. The CDR3 loop spans 15 amino acids. From germline, CDR1 is MNHEY and CDR2 SVGAGI. V was clipped by 5 bases and J by 9 bases; unmatched bases: 12.

The rearrangement joins TRBV28 to TRBJ1-5; 8 bases are a match to TRBD1. The trim removed 10 bases at V and 1 base at J, leaving 9 bases unmatched. The CDR3 sequence is 15 residues long. Per germline, CDR1 MDHEN and CDR2 SYDVKM. CDR3 nucleotide sequence: TGTGCCACCCTTAATAACAGGGGGAGCAATCAGCCCCAGCATTTT. Translation: CATLNNRGSNQPQHF.

V gene TRBV7-6 combines with J gene TRBJ2-5; 9 bases map to TRBD1. The CDR3 is 14 residues long. With V trimmed by 4 bases and J by 4 bases, 4 bases remained unmatched. CDR1 SGHVS and CDR2 FNYEAQ come from the germline V gene. CDR3 region: CASSSPDRGETQYF. CDR3 nucleotide sequence: TGTGCCAGCAGCTCTCCGGACAGGGGAGAGACCCAGTACTTC.

The gene calls are TRBV5-1 and TRBJ2-1, with 7 nucleotides matching TRBD2. There are 15 residues in the CDR3. Germline V gene lookup returns CDR1 SGHRS and CDR2 YFSETQ. The trim removed 2 bases at V and 3 bases at J, leaving 5 bases unmatched. This chain's CDR3 is CASSLGERGYNEQFF. The CDR3 region has the DNA TGCGCCAGCAGCTTAGGGGAGCGGGGCTACAATGAGCAGTTCTTC.

The genes are TRBV7-8 and TRBJ2-3; 8 bases align to TRBD2. The germline gives CDR1 SGHVS, CDR2 FQNEAQ. The ends lost 5 bases at V and 6 bases at J; junction bases unmatched: 10. The CDR3 extends over 15 amino acids. The CDR3 bases are TGTGCCAGCAGCCGGGATCTAGCGGGTACGGATACGCAGTATTTT. Its protein product is CASSRDLAGTDTQYF.

The genes are TRBV20-1 and TRBJ2-7; possible D gene TRBD2, 6 bases. There are 11 residues in the CDR3. The V and J ends lost 7 bases and 2 bases respectively, with 9 bases between them. The germline CDR1 and CDR2 sequences are DFQATT and SNEGSKA (reference sequence). The DNA for the CDR3 is TGCAGTGGGGGGGAAACCTACGAGCAGTACTTC. This encodes CSGGETYEQYF.

This clone was observed once. Other DNA sequences in this specimen translate into the identical CDR3. V is TRBV4-1 and J is TRBJ2-1, with D possibly being TRBD1 (5 bases). This CDR3 spans 16 amino acids. Germline V gives CDR1 MGHRA, CDR2 YSYEKL. V was clipped by 3 bases and J by 0 bases, with 12 bases between them. CDR3 amino acids: CASSQPTESSYNEQFF. CDR3 coding DNA: TGCGCCAGCAGCCAGCCGACAGAGAGCTCCTACAATGAGCAGTTCTTC.

This clone has just a few counts. This chain links TRBV9 with TRBJ1-2, with D unclear. With 0 bases removed from V and 3 bases from J, the gap between germline ends came to 9 bases. The CDR3 has 14 residues. The germline gives CDR1 SGDLS, CDR2 YYNGEE. CDR3 in amino acids: CASSVALEDYGYTF. CDR3 nucleotides: TGTGCCAGCAGCGTAGCTTTGGAGGACTATGGCTACACCTTC.

This clone occurred a few times. The chain joins TRBV9 to TRBJ1-1, with D unclear. The CDR3 has 16 amino acids. The germline V gene has CDR1 SGDLS and CDR2 YYNGEE. Trimming pared 4 bases from V and 4 bases from J, leaving 20 bases between. The CDR3 DNA reads as TGTGCCAGCAGCAGGACTCAGCCGAACATGATCACTGAAGCTTTCTTT. Translation: CASSRTQPNMITEAFF.

The chain couples TRBV6-2 or TRBV6-3 to TRBJ2-6; tentative D call: TRBD1 (6 bases). CDR1 and CDR2 from the germline V gene are MNHEY and SVGEGT. Trimming shortened V by 5 bases and J by 3 bases, and 11 bases separated the two germline ends. CDR3 length: 15 residues. The CDR3 DNA sequence: TGTGCCAGCAGTCAAACAGGGATTGGGGCCAACGTCCTGACTTTC. This translates into CASSQTGIGANVLTF.

This chain joins TRBV6-2 or TRBV6-3 and TRBJ2-5, with a tentative D call TRBD2 (6 bases). This CDR3 has 16 residues. Trimming took off 2 bases at V and 2 bases at J, with 15 bases between the two ends. Germline-derived CDR1 and CDR2 are MNHEY and SVGEGT. For the CDR3, the DNA is TGTGCCAGCAGTTACGGTCCCGGTGGGGGGCAAGAGACCCAGTACTTC. Amino acid sequence: CASSYGPGGGQETQYF.

This clone was observed a single time. This chain uses TRBV7-2 with TRBJ1-1; maybe TRBD1 (6 bases). The CDR3 runs 15 residues. Per the germline V gene, CDR1 is SGHTA and CDR2 is FQGNSA. Trimming shortened V by 3 bases and J by 4 bases, and 15 bases separated the two germline ends. CDR3 sequence: CASSLGAGRVTEAFF. CDR3 sequence (DNA): TGTGCCAGCAGCTTGGGGGCAGGGCGAGTCACTGAAGCTTTCTTT.

V usage is TRBV5-5 and J usage is TRBJ2-5; 9 bases are shared with TRBD2. V shed 9 bases and J 5 bases; nucleotides not matched to a gene: 11. CDR3 length equals 14 residues. Germline loops: CDR1 SGHKS, CDR2 YYEKEE (reference sequence). Here the CDR3 DNA reads TGTGCCACCGAGGTAGCGGGAGCGGGGGAGACCCAGTACTTC. Translation: CATEVAGAGETQYF.

V is TRBV19 and J is TRBJ1-5; the match to TRBD1 covers 7 bases. The J segment lost 7 bases and the V segment lost 6 bases, leaving 9 bases of the junction unmatched. Germline assignment: CDR1 LNHDA and CDR2 SQIVND (reference sequence). The CDR3 contains 14 residues. The CDR3 DNA reads TGTGCCAGTAGCCGACCGGACAGGCAACAGCCCCAGCATTTT. It yields the protein CASSRPDRQQPQHF.

CDR3 DNA sequence: TGTGCCAGCAGCTTAGTGGCGGGGAGCTACAATGAGCAGTTCTTC. It yields the protein CASSLVAGSYNEQFF. The chain is built from TRBV7-9 and TRBJ2-1, with a possible D match to TRBD2 (6 bases). V lost 1 base, J lost 3 bases, and 10 bases lay in between. Germline V gene sequence: CDR1 SEHNR, CDR2 FQNEAQ (reference sequence). The CDR3 runs to 15 residues.

The J gene is TRBJ1-2, the V gene TRBV28; D not certain. This CDR3 contains 14 residues. Trimming took 3 bases from V and 4 from J, leaving 12 bases between them. Germline CDR1 MDHEN, CDR2 SYDVKM. CDR3 bases: TGTGCCAGCAGTTTTTTCAAGAGATCCTATGGCTACACCTTC. It yields the protein CASSFFKRSYGYTF.

The chain has TRBV20-1 and TRBJ2-7; D may be TRBD1 (5 bases). V was cut by 6 bases and J by 1 base, with 13 bases left in between. Germline assignment: CDR1 DFQATT and CDR2 SNEGSKA (reference sequence). The CDR3 is made up of 13 amino acids. This CDR3 reads CSASRTLSYEQYF. Here the CDR3 DNA reads TGCAGTGCCAGTCGGACATTGTCCTACGAGCAGTACTTC.

J is TRBJ2-1 and V is TRBV9; a weak D match, TRBD2 (6 bases). The CDR3 runs 16 residues. The V end was cut by 2 bases, the J end by 2 bases, with 14 bases between. The germline V gene encodes CDR1 SGDLS and CDR2 YYNGEE. The CDR3 nucleotides are TGTGCCAGCAGCGTTGGGACTTTAAGGGCCTACAATGAGCAGTTCTTC. Protein: CASSVGTLRAYNEQFF.

The CDR3 DNA is TGTGCCAGCACTGACAGGGGCATCTATATCTATGGCTACACCTTC. Protein: CASTDRGIYIYGYTF. The chain is built from TRBV28 and TRBJ1-2, with 8 bases fitting TRBD1. V dropped 7 bases and J dropped 4; count of bases not matched to a gene: 11. Germline CDR1 reads MDHEN; CDR2 reads SYDVKM. There are 15 residues in the CDR3.

This clone turned up a few times. The V call is TRBV28, the J call TRBJ1-1; D ambiguous. The CDR3 covers 16 residues. Trimming removed 5 bases at V and 1 base at J, with 17 bases between. In germline, CDR1 is MDHEN, CDR2 SYDVKM. CDR3 nucleotides: TGTGCCAGCAGTCCAGGAGCGCTAGCCAAGAACACTGAAGCTTTCTTT. Its translation is CASSPGALAKNTEAFF.

The chain has TRBV29-1 and TRBJ1-5, with TRBD1 matching over 11 bases. Germline trimming cut 6 bases from V and 1 base from J; bases unmatched to any gene: 17. Germline CDR1 is SQVTM and CDR2 is ANQGSEA. CDR3 length equals 19 residues. CDR3 in amino acids: CSVKNATGTGGRSNQPQHF. CDR3 DNA sequence: TGCAGCGTGAAGAACGCAACCGGGACAGGGGGAAGGAGCAATCAGCCCCAGCATTTT.